This TCR beta chain was found in a study of control samples from healthy donors and cancer patients. The ends were cut back, 6 bases at V and 2 bases at J, with 14 bases in the middle. Per germline, CDR1 MNHNY and CDR2 SVGAGI (reference sequence). The CDR3 loop spans 15 amino acids. Produced via immunoSEQ multiplex PCR; TCRdb's table is partial and in-frame only. The sample yields about 140,000 clones, approximately 86% seen once. The clonotype comes from a woman aged 25 to 39 in good health. The genes are TRBV6-6 and TRBJ2-4; a possible D gene is TRBD1 (7 bases). Sequencing was performed on blood. In DNA, the CDR3 is TGTGCCAGCAGATTGGGGGGACAGTCCAAAAACATTCAGTACTTC. Encoded protein: CASRLGGQSKNIQYF.